A selection of T cell receptor beta chains follows, all from one sample in a study of T cell responses to AZD1222 COVID-19 vaccine. Generated by immunoSEQ multiplex PCR, the TCRdb table keeps only in-frame clones and is missing some. The repertoire has 130,000 or so clones, 80% to 95% of them found once; the top ten carry 4%. Material: peripheral blood, obtained 28 days after the second AZD1222 dose. Receptors were obtained from an adult who received the AZD1222 COVID-19 vaccine. CDR3s include the opening cysteine and the closing phenylalanine or tryptophan. Fields, in order: J gene, V gene, D gene, clone size, CDR3 DNA, CDR3 protein. A D gene is named only where the DNA matches it firmly. Some rows mark clone size as missing; the rest say once, few, many or name a class of expanded clone.

J: TRBJ1-5
V: TRBV5-4
D: NA
size: NA
DNA: TGTGCCAGCAGCTTGTGGGGATCGGGGGAGCCCCAGCATTTT
CDR3: CASSLWGSGEPQHF

J: TRBJ2-5
V: TRBV6-5
D: NA
size: NA
DNA: TGTGCCAGCAGTCCCGGACTCGGAGAAGAGACCCAGTACTTC
CDR3: CASSPGLGEETQYF

J: TRBJ1-1
V: TRBV27
D: TRBD1
size: NA
DNA: TGTGCCAGCAGTGATCCGGGACAGGGAAAGGTGTGGGCTTTCTTT
CDR3: CASSDPGQGKVWAFF

J: TRBJ1-1
V: TRBV28
D: NA
size: NA
DNA: TGTGCCAGCAGTGGTCCCACCGGACAGCTGAACACTGAAGCTTTCTTT
CDR3: CASSGPTGQLNTEAFF

J: TRBJ2-1
V: TRBV21-1
D: NA
size: once
DNA: TGTGCCAGCAGCCGCAAGCCGGGACAGGACGAGCACCTCTCCTACAATGAGCAGTTCTTC
CDR3: CASSRKPGQDEHLSYNEQFF

J: TRBJ1-2
V: TRBV19
D: TRBD1
size: NA
DNA: TGTGCCAGTAGGGACAGGGGGGCCTCTGGGGGCTACACCTTC
CDR3: CASRDRGASGGYTF

J: TRBJ2-1
V: TRBV29-1
D: NA
size: NA
DNA: TGCAGCGTTGACGGGTGGGCAGGCAGGGTCGAGCAGTTCTTC
CDR3: CSVDGWAGRVEQFF

J: TRBJ1-5
V: TRBV15
D: NA
size: NA
DNA: TGTGCCACCAGCGGGGCGTATCAGCCCCAGCATTTT
CDR3: CATSGAYQPQHF

J: TRBJ2-7
V: TRBV27
D: NA
size: NA
DNA: TGTGCCAGCAGTTTATATCGTGAGCAGCCCTACGAGCAGTACTTC
CDR3: CASSLYREQPYEQYF

J: TRBJ1-1
V: TRBV29-1
D: NA
size: NA
DNA: TGCAGCGTACTCCAGAACACTGAAGCTTTCTTT
CDR3: CSVLQNTEAFF

J: TRBJ1-5
V: TRBV20-1
D: NA
size: NA
DNA: TGCAGTGCTAGTGATCCCCTAGTTGGTCAGCCCCAGCATTTT
CDR3: CSASDPLVGQPQHF

J: TRBJ2-1
V: TRBV10-2
D: NA
size: NA
DNA: TGCGCCAGCAGTGACGGGTCCAGGGTACCTGGTGAGCAGTTCTTC
CDR3: CASSDGSRVPGEQFF

J: TRBJ2-4
V: TRBV27
D: TRBD2
size: once
DNA: TGTGCCAGCAGTGCCTCCCTAGCGGGAGGAAAAAACATTCAGTACTTC
CDR3: CASSASLAGGKNIQYF

J: TRBJ2-1
V: TRBV5-1
D: NA
size: NA
DNA: TGCGCCAGCAGGAGGGACCTCGACAATGAGCAGTTCTTC
CDR3: CASRRDLDNEQFF

J: TRBJ2-2
V: TRBV11-2
D: NA
size: few
DNA: TGTGCCAGCAGCTTTGCGGAGATCGGGGAGCTGTTTTTT
CDR3: CASSFAEIGELFF

J: TRBJ1-1
V: TRBV4-1
D: NA
size: NA
DNA: TGCGCCAGCAGCCAAGATCGGTCAGGGCGGAACACTGAAGCTTTCTTT
CDR3: CASSQDRSGRNTEAFF

J: TRBJ1-2
V: TRBV6-5
D: NA
size: NA
DNA: TGTGCCAGCAGTTACTCCAAAGGGGGATATGGCTACACCTTC
CDR3: CASSYSKGGYGYTF

J: TRBJ2-7
V: TRBV21-1
D: NA
size: NA
DNA: TGTGCCAGCAGCAAAGAGGCCCCGACAGGGGATTCCTACGAGCAGTACTTC
CDR3: CASSKEAPTGDSYEQYF

J: TRBJ1-5
V: TRBV19
D: NA
size: once
DNA: TGTGCCAGTAGTATAGAGGCAGGCAATCAGCCCCAGCATTTT
CDR3: CASSIEAGNQPQHF

J: TRBJ2-5
V: TRBV28
D: NA
size: NA
DNA: TGTGCCAGCAGTTTAGAGACCCAGTACTTC
CDR3: CASSLETQYF

J: TRBJ1-1
V: TRBV5-5
D: NA
size: NA
DNA: TGTGCCAGCAGAACCATGGGGGTAAGGACTGAAGCTTTCTTT
CDR3: CASRTMGVRTEAFF

J: TRBJ2-7
V: TRBV21-1
D: NA
size: once
DNA: TGTGCCAGCAGCAAAGAGGGGGTCAGACTAAGATTATACTACGAGCAGTACTTC
CDR3: CASSKEGVRLRLYYEQYF

J: TRBJ1-6
V: TRBV15
D: NA
size: NA
DNA: TGTGCCACCAGCAGCCCAGGGGAAAATTCACCCCTCCACTTT
CDR3: CATSSPGENSPLHF

J: TRBJ1-1
V: TRBV27
D: NA
size: NA
DNA: TGTGCCAGCAGTCAGGGGATTAACACTGAAGCTTTCTTT
CDR3: CASSQGINTEAFF

J: TRBJ2-3
V: TRBV3-1/TRBV3-2
D: NA
size: NA
DNA: TGTGCCAGCAGCCAAGAGGGTAGGGCCACAGATACGCAGTATTTT
CDR3: CASSQEGRATDTQYF

J: TRBJ2-1
V: TRBV5-1
D: NA
size: NA
DNA: TGCGCCAGCAGCTTCTCCAACGGGGACCACAATGAGCAGTTCTTC
CDR3: CASSFSNGDHNEQFF

J: TRBJ2-1
V: TRBV7-9
D: TRBD2
size: NA
DNA: TGTGCCAGCAGCTTAACTAGCGGGCTCTCGGGGGAGCAGTTCTTC
CDR3: CASSLTSGLSGEQFF

J: TRBJ1-1
V: TRBV29-1
D: NA
size: NA
DNA: TGCAGCGTACCCAGGGGAGACGCTTGGAACACTGAAGCTTTCTTT
CDR3: CSVPRGDAWNTEAFF

J: TRBJ2-3
V: TRBV2
D: NA
size: NA
DNA: TGTGCCAGCAGCGAGCAGGGTACAGATACGCAGTATTTT
CDR3: CASSEQGTDTQYF

J: TRBJ2-7
V: TRBV6-2/TRBV6-3
D: NA
size: NA
DNA: TGTGCCAGCAGTTACTCAAGGGAGCAGTACTTC
CDR3: CASSYSREQYF

J: TRBJ2-7
V: TRBV4-2
D: TRBD2
size: NA
DNA: TGTGCCAGCAGCCAAGAGGGGGGGTGGTACGAGCAGTACTTC
CDR3: CASSQEGGWYEQYF

J: TRBJ2-7
V: TRBV19
D: NA
size: NA
DNA: TGTGCCAGTAGTGGGGGGCGAGGCTACGAGCAGTACTTC
CDR3: CASSGGRGYEQYF

J: TRBJ2-7
V: TRBV4-2
D: TRBD2
size: NA
DNA: TGTGCCAGCAGCCGGGACCTCACTAGCGCAGCAAAAACCTACGAGCAGTACTTC
CDR3: CASSRDLTSAAKTYEQYF

J: TRBJ2-5
V: TRBV7-9
D: NA
size: NA
DNA: TGTGCCAGCAGCAGGTGGGGGGTGCAAGAGACCCAGTACTTC
CDR3: CASSRWGVQETQYF

J: TRBJ1-1
V: TRBV27
D: NA
size: NA
DNA: TGTGCCAGCAGTTTGTCCAGGGTGAACACTGAAGCTTTCTTT
CDR3: CASSLSRVNTEAFF